What follows are 28 T cell receptor beta chains derived from one specimen sequenced in a study of T cells in Graves' hyperthyroidism and ophthalmopathy. TCR beta CDR3 sequences were amplified from RNA transcripts. TCR CDR3 regions were first amplified by RT-PCR with HTBI primers. Each CDR3 protein gets one entry after TCRdb re-called the multiplex PCR reads with MiXCR. The sample consists of some 560,000 distinct CDR3 sequences, 13% to 15% of them appearing once. The sequenced sample consisted of blood. These TCRs come from a woman aged 40 to 49 with Graves' hyperthyroidism.

This clonotype was seen ten or more times. The chain links TRBV5-1 to TRBJ2-7; D uncertain. The CDR3 covers 14 residues. Trimming pared 0 bases from V and 2 bases from J, leaving 9 bases between. The germline V gene encodes CDR1 SGHRS and CDR2 YFSETQ. CDR3 in amino acids: CASSLVPGTYEQYF. The CDR3 coding sequence is TGCGCCAGCAGCTTGGTGCCGGGTACCTACGAGCAGTACTTC. The variable domain in full, completed from reference TRBV5-1 and TRBJ2-7, reads KAGVTQTPRYLIKTRGQQVTLSCSPISGHRSVSWYQQTPGQGLQFLFEYFSETQRNKGNFPGRFSGRQFSNSRSEMNVSTLELGDSALYLCASSLVPGTYEQYFGPGTRLTVT.

This clonotype has a count of ten or more. V is TRBV20-1 and J is TRBJ1-5, with D perhaps matching TRBD1 (6 bases). CDR1 is DFQATT and CDR2 is SNEGSKA in the germline V gene (reference sequence). The V end was cut by 4 bases, the J end by 5 bases, with 12 bases between. CDR3 length: 13 residues. The CDR3 DNA sequence: TGCAGTGCTATGGACAGTAGAGATCAGCCCCAGCATTTT. Its protein is CSAMDSRDQPQHF.

This clonotype was seen many times. The genes are TRBV15 and TRBJ2-7; 7 bases line up with TRBD1. Trimming removed 3 bases from V and 3 bases from J; junction bases left unmatched: 8. The CDR3 is 15 residues long. Germline V gene sequence: CDR1 LNHNV, CDR2 YYDKDF (reference sequence). Written as DNA, the CDR3 is TGTGCCACCAGCAGTGGGGATCGGGACAGCTACGAGCAGTACTTC. Translating it yields CATSSGDRDSYEQYF.

This clonotype was seen at least ten times. The chain uses TRBV15 and TRBJ2-3; no reliable D call. Between the trimmed V and J ends, which lost 0 bases and 3 bases, there was a span of 16 bases. CDR3 length: 17 amino acids. Germline CDR1 reads LNHNV; CDR2 reads YYDKDF (reference sequence). This chain's CDR3 is CATSRDLLALVTDTQYF. CDR3 DNA: TGTGCCACCAGCAGAGATTTGTTAGCCCTTGTTACAGATACGCAGTATTTT. Full variable domain (remainder filled in from reference TRBV15 and TRBJ2-3): DAMVIQNPRYQVTQFGKPVTLSCSQTLNHNVMYWYQQKSSQAPKLLFHYYDKDFNNEADTPDNFQSRRPNTSFCFLDIRSPGLGDTAMYLCATSRDLLALVTDTQYFGPGTRLTVL.

This clonotype was observed a handful of times. The genes are TRBV20-1 and TRBJ2-7; 7 bases fit TRBD2. The CDR3 has 14 residues. After removal of 4 bases from V and 3 bases from J, the junction contained 9 bases not matched to a gene. Per the germline V gene, CDR1 is DFQATT and CDR2 is SNEGSKA (reference sequence). The CDR3 DNA reads TGCAGTGCTAAGCCGACTAGCTTGTTCTACGAGCAGTACTTC. Residues: CSAKPTSLFYEQYF.

This clonotype was recorded at least ten times. The chain recombines TRBV12-3 or TRBV12-4 with TRBJ2-7; the match to TRBD2 covers 7 bases. This CDR3 comprises 14 residues. After removal of 3 bases from V and 7 bases from J, the junction contained 9 bases not matched to a gene. CDR3 DNA: TGTGCCAGCAGTTTTGGGGCGGGAGTCGGAGAGCAGTACTTC. Encoded protein: CASSFGAGVGEQYF.

This clonotype turned up a few times. V usage is TRBV25-1 and J usage is TRBJ2-1; 9 positions match TRBD2. CDR3 length: 16 residues. In germline, CDR1 is MGHDK, CDR2 SYGVNS. V shed 2 bases, J shed 4 bases, and the junction held 6 bases outside the gene matches. Here the CDR3 DNA reads TGTGCCAGCAGTGAACTAGCGGGGACCCCGTACAATGAGCAGTTCTTC. It is translated as CASSELAGTPYNEQFF.

This clonotype turned up a few times. The V gene is TRBV5-6, the J gene TRBJ1-2; weak D call: TRBD1 (6 bases). The germline V and J ends were trimmed by 4 bases and 4 bases, with 20 bases remaining between them. CDR1 is SGHDT, CDR2 YYEEEE, per germline. The CDR3 contains 16 residues. The CDR3 coding sequence is TGTGCCAGCAGCCTACGGGAAGAGGGGGTCATCTATGGCTACACCTTC. Translation: CASSLREEGVIYGYTF. Supplemented by reference TRBV5-6 and TRBJ1-2, the full variable domain reads DAGVTQSPTHLIKTRGQQVTLRCSPKSGHDTVSWYQQALGQGPQFIFQYYEEEERQRGNFPDRFSGHQFPNYSSELNVNALLLGDSALYLCASSLREEGVIYGYTFGSGTRLTVV.

This clonotype came up many times. This chain links TRBV30 with TRBJ2-7, with D possibly matching TRBD1 (6 bases). V gave up 4 bases and J gave up 5 bases, with 12 bases separating them. The CDR3 runs to 12 residues. Germline CDR1 GTSNPN, CDR2 SVGIG (reference sequence). The CDR3 bases are TGTGCCTGGACGGACAGTTGGGACGAGCAGTACTTC. Residues: CAWTDSWDEQYF.

The chain has TRBV12-3 or TRBV12-4 and TRBJ2-7; 7 bases are a match to TRBD1. Trimming took 5 bases from V and 6 from J; bases not matched to a gene: 10. The CDR3 length is 14 residues. The CDR3: CASSLTGALGEQYF. CDR3 DNA sequence: TGTGCCAGCAGTCTAACAGGGGCCCTTGGCGAGCAGTACTTC.

This clonotype was observed at least ten times. This CDR3 reads CASSEKGDPRFYEQYF. The CDR3 region has the DNA TGTGCCAGCAGTGAAAAGGGCGACCCTCGATTCTACGAGCAGTACTTC. The V and J genes are TRBV2 and TRBJ2-7; D ambiguous. Trimming cost V 2 bases and J 3 bases, with 17 bases left between them. The CDR3 spans 16 residues. Germline V gene data show CDR1 as SNHLY and CDR2 as FYNNEI. The variable domain in full, with the rest retrieved from reference TRBV2 and TRBJ2-7, is EPEVTQTPSHQVTQMGQEVILRCVPISNHLYFYWYRQILGQKVEFLVSFYNNEISEKSEIFDDQFSVERPDGSNFTLKIRSTKLEDSAMYFCASSEKGDPRFYEQYFGPGTRLTVT.

The V and J genes are TRBV14 and TRBJ2-7, with D perhaps assigned TRBD1 or TRBD2 (5 bases each). Trimming left V 1 base short and J 2 bases short, with 9 bases between. This CDR3 has 14 amino acids. Germline V gene sequence: CDR1 SGHDN, CDR2 FVKESK. As DNA, the CDR3 is TGTGCCAGCAGCCAAGTGAGGGGCCCCTACGAGCAGTACTTC. Amino acids: CASSQVRGPYEQYF. The full variable domain, completed using reference TRBV14 and TRBJ2-7, is EAGVTQFPSHSVIEKGQTVTLRCDPISGHDNLYWYRRVMGKEIKFLLHFVKESKQDESGMPNNRFLAERTGGTYSTLKVQPAELEDSGVYFCASSQVRGPYEQYFGPGTRLTVT.

The chain uses TRBV6-2 or TRBV6-3 and TRBJ1-5, with TRBD1 as a possible D gene (5 bases). CDR1 is MNHEY and CDR2 is SVGEGT in the germline V gene. CDR3 length equals 15 residues. V dropped 4 bases and J dropped 4 bases, with 14 bases sitting between them. CDR3: CASSWGLGWNQPQHF. In DNA, the CDR3 is TGTGCCAGCAGTTGGGGGTTAGGATGGAATCAGCCCCAGCATTTT.

As concerns this clonotype: At one end the junction does not follow the germline gene, possibly because of a read error. The gene calls are TRBV6-4 and TRBJ1-3, with no clear D. This CDR3 is built from 14 residues. Germline lookup yields CDR1 MRHNA and CDR2 SNTAGT. Here the CDR3 reads CARLQSGGGNTTYF. CDR3 DNA sequence: TGTGCCCGCCTCCAATCCGGTGGAGGAAACACCACATATTTT.

This clonotype was seen at least ten times. The CDR3 protein is CASSTGTSGGFGQYF. CDR3 sequence (DNA): TGTGCCAGCAGCACCGGGACTAGCGGCGGATTTGGGCAGTACTTC. The chain links TRBV28 to TRBJ2-7, with 11 positions matching TRBD2. Germline CDR1 is MDHEN and CDR2 is SYDVKM. V dropped 6 bases and J dropped 9; count of bases not matched to a gene: 13. This CDR3 contains 15 residues.

This clonotype was seen at least ten times. The rearrangement joins TRBV2 to TRBJ1-4; 9 nucleotides agree with TRBD1. Germline V lookup: CDR1 SNHLY, CDR2 FYNNEI. With V trimmed by 7 bases and J by 7 bases, 10 bases remained unmatched. CDR3 size: 15 residues. CDR3 sequence: CASKLRQGETEKLFF. In DNA, the CDR3 is TGTGCCAGCAAGTTAAGACAGGGGGAAACTGAAAAACTGTTTTTT. Drawing the rest from reference TRBV2 and TRBJ1-4, the complete variable domain is EPEVTQTPSHQVTQMGQEVILRCVPISNHLYFYWYRQILGQKVEFLVSFYNNEISEKSEIFDDQFSVERPDGSNFTLKIRSTKLEDSAMYFCASKLRQGETEKLFFGSGTQLSVL.

The chain employs TRBV6-1 and TRBJ2-5; 7 bases line up with TRBD2. Germline V gene data show CDR1 as MNHNS and CDR2 as SASEGT. The CDR3 sequence is 13 residues long. Trimming removed 7 bases from V and 2 bases from J; junction bases left unmatched: 4. The CDR3 sequence: CASTDGGQETQYF. In DNA, the CDR3 is TGTGCCAGCACCGACGGGGGGCAAGAGACCCAGTACTTC.

This chain joins TRBV19 and TRBJ2-5; TRBD1 agrees at 8 bases. CDR1 and CDR2 from the germline V gene are LNHDA and SQIVND (reference sequence). V shed 5 bases and J 6 bases; nucleotides not matched to a gene: 11. The CDR3 has 15 amino acids. The CDR3 DNA reads TGTGCCAGTAGTCCGGGACAGGTGGGAATGAAGACCCAGTACTTC. It yields the protein CASSPGQVGMKTQYF.

This clonotype was seen a few times. J is TRBJ1-1 and V is TRBV7-9, with 7 nucleotides matching TRBD1. V was pared by 5 bases and J by 5 bases, with 8 bases of the junction left unmatched. The length of the CDR3 is 14 residues. Germline values: CDR1 SEHNR, CDR2 FQNEAQ (reference sequence). CDR3 loop: CASSQKGGLTEAFF. DNA for the CDR3: TGTGCCAGCAGCCAAAAAGGGGGCTTGACTGAAGCTTTCTTT.

This clonotype was observed a single time. This chain links TRBV20-1 with TRBJ2-7; 8 bases line up with TRBD2. CDR1 and CDR2 from the germline V gene are DFQATT and SNEGSKA (reference sequence). CDR3 length: 13 amino acids. Losses at the gene ends were 5 bases for V and 6 bases for J; bases not matched to a gene: 9. The CDR3 bases are TGCAGTGCTGCCGGGACTAGAAACCTCGAGCAGTACTTC. This gives the protein CSAAGTRNLEQYF.

This clonotype was counted between two and nine times. The chain couples TRBV6-1 to TRBJ2-2; tentative D call: TRBD2 (5 bases). This CDR3 has 13 residues. The germline V gene has CDR1 MNHNS and CDR2 SASEGT. V was trimmed by 11 bases and J by 0 bases, leaving 10 bases between them. The CDR3 reads CAGRDPNTGELFF. CDR3 in DNA: TGTGCCGGCCGGGATCCGAACACCGGGGAGCTGTTTTTT.

This clonotype was found many times. The chain uses TRBV12-3 or TRBV12-4 and TRBJ2-1; TRBD2 aligns across 8 bases. The CDR3 covers 14 residues. V gave up 1 base and J gave up 9 bases; unmatched junction bases: 5. CDR3 in amino acids: CASSLGTSLVEQFF. CDR3 nucleotides: TGTGCCAGCAGTTTAGGGACTAGCTTAGTTGAGCAGTTCTTC.

CDR3 residues: CASSLEPGTGDLAAFF. Here the CDR3 DNA reads TGTGCCAGCAGCTTAGAACCAGGGACAGGGGACTTGGCAGCTTTCTTT. The V and J genes are TRBV11-2 and TRBJ1-1; 10 nucleotides line up with TRBD1. The trim removed 0 bases at V and 10 bases at J, leaving 11 bases unmatched. Germline values: CDR1 SGHAT, CDR2 FQNNGV. The CDR3 sequence is 16 residues long. Drawing the rest from reference TRBV11-2 and TRBJ1-1, the complete variable domain is EAGVAQSPRYKIIEKRQSVAFWCNPISGHATLYWYQQILGQGPKLLIQFQNNGVVDDSQLPKDRFSAERLKGVDSTLKIQPAKLEDSAVYLCASSLEPGTGDLAAFFGQGTRLTVV.

This clonotype was detected many times. This chain connects TRBV3-1 to TRBJ1-1; 7 nucleotides line up with TRBD1. V lost 4 bases and J lost 0; bases outside the gene matches: 5. This CDR3 has 15 amino acids. The germline V gene encodes CDR1 LGHDT and CDR2 YNNKEL (reference sequence). Here the CDR3 reads CASSRGQDLNTEAFF. The CDR3 DNA sequence: TGTGCCAGCAGCCGAGGACAGGATTTGAACACTGAAGCTTTCTTT.

This clonotype was seen repeatedly, ten times or more. This chain uses TRBV9 with TRBJ2-7, with a tentative D call TRBD2 (6 bases). V gave up 0 bases and J gave up 8 bases, with 18 bases separating them. The CDR3 totals 15 residues. Germline V lookup: CDR1 SGDLS, CDR2 YYNGEE. The CDR3 coding sequence is TGTGCCAGCAGCGTAGATGGGACTCCTGGAACACAGCAGTACTTC. Encoded protein: CASSVDGTPGTQQYF.

The chain has TRBV6-1 and TRBJ2-4; no reliable D call. V lost 2 bases and J 0 bases, leaving 11 bases between the germline ends. CDR1 and CDR2 (germline): MNHNS, SASEGT. The CDR3 totals 16 residues. CDR3 coding DNA: TGTGCCAGCAGTGAAATCTTCGTGAGAGCCAAAAACATTCAGTACTTC. This translates into CASSEIFVRAKNIQYF.

Comments on this clonotype: This clone may be a read error of a much larger clone one base away. The V and J genes are TRBV6-1 and TRBJ2-1, with D possibly matching TRBD2 (6 bases). CDR3 size: 15 residues. Germline V gene data show CDR1 as MNHNS and CDR2 as SASEGT. Trimming removed 4 bases at V and 2 bases at J, with 12 bases between. The CDR3 nucleotides are TGTGCCAGCAGTGGTCGACTAGACCCCTACAATGAGCAGTTCTTC. It encodes CASSGRLDPYNEQFF.

This clonotype was picked up a small number of times. The V gene is TRBV4-1, the J gene TRBJ2-5, with TRBD2 matching 11 bases. The germline CDR1 and CDR2 sequences are MGHRA and YSYEKL. With 0 bases clipped from V and 4 bases from J, the junction kept 13 bases outside the gene matches. This CDR3 has 19 amino acids. This chain's CDR3 is CASSQDGFGGSGRGETQYF. CDR3 DNA sequence: TGCGCCAGCAGCCAAGATGGCTTTGGCGGTAGCGGGAGGGGAGAGACCCAGTACTTC.